Listed below are T cell receptor beta chains from one sample, sequenced in a study of blood T cell repertoires in COVID-19. Assay: immunoSEQ multiplex PCR; the TCRdb copy retains only in-frame clones and omits some. The profile covers about 100,000 clones, with about 86% appearing a single time and approximately 3.3% taken by the ten largest. Sequenced input: peripheral blood. The receptors here all came from an elderly woman with active or convalescent COVID-19. Each CDR3 is given with its conserved first and last residue. A D gene is named only where the DNA matches it firmly. Clone size, where shown, is once, few, many, or a class for clones that have expanded.

V gene,J gene,D gene,clone size,CDR3 DNA,CDR3 protein
TRBV12-5,TRBJ1-1,TRBD1,NA,TGTGCTAGTGGTTTCTGGGACAGTACGCCGCGGGGCCGGAGGACTGAAGCTTTCTTT,CASGFWDSTPRGRRTEAFF
TRBV9,TRBJ2-5,NA,NA,TGTGCCAGCAGCAAAGCAGGGTTCCAAGAGACCCAGTACTTC,CASSKAGFQETQYF
TRBV5-1,TRBJ2-7,NA,NA,TGCGCCAGCAGCTTGGCCCCCTTCCGGGACTCAAAAAGCTCCTACGAGCAGTACTTC,CASSLAPFRDSKSSYEQYF
TRBV5-8,TRBJ1-5,TRBD1,NA,TGTGCCAGCAGCAGGGACAGGGTCTATCAGCCCCAGCATTTT,CASSRDRVYQPQHF
TRBV28,TRBJ1-1,NA,few,TGTGCCAGCAGTCCCCAAGGGGCAGTGAACACTGAAGCTTTCTTT,CASSPQGAVNTEAFF
TRBV27,TRBJ1-5,NA,NA,TGTGCCAGCAGCCCGGTTCGGGGGGTGAGGGATCAGCCCCAGCATTTT,CASSPVRGVRDQPQHF
TRBV19,TRBJ1-1,TRBD1,NA,TGTGCCAGTAGTATGGCAAACAGGGGGATGAACACTGAAGCTTTCTTT,CASSMANRGMNTEAFF
TRBV5-1,TRBJ1-3,NA,NA,TGCGCCAGCAGCTTGGAGGGAGGATCTGGAAACACCATATATTTT,CASSLEGGSGNTIYF
TRBV5-1,TRBJ2-3,NA,NA,TGCGCCAGCAGCTTGGACGGGTCTACTGCGGGGACAGATACGCAGTATTTT,CASSLDGSTAGTDTQYF
TRBV5-1,TRBJ2-5,NA,NA,TGCGCCAGCAGCTCGGGGACTCTCGACGAGACCCAGTACTTC,CASSSGTLDETQYF
TRBV28,TRBJ1-6,NA,NA,TGTGCCAGCAGTTTGTCCGGCCAGGGTCACAATTCACCCCTCCACTTT,CASSLSGQGHNSPLHF
TRBV9,TRBJ2-1,TRBD1,NA,TGTGCCAGCAGCGTCGGACAGGGGCTTCACAATGAGCAGTTCTTC,CASSVGQGLHNEQFF
TRBV11-3,TRBJ2-1,NA,NA,TGTGCCAGCAGCTCCAGGGGTGCGCGCTCCTACAATGAGCAGTTCTTC,CASSSRGARSYNEQFF
TRBV28,TRBJ2-3,NA,once,TGTGCCAGCAGTCCCTCCGGTAGCGGAAGGCGCACAGATACGCAGTATTTT,CASSPSGSGRRTDTQYF
TRBV30,TRBJ1-1,NA,NA,TGTGCCTGGAGTGTGGAGGGGAACACTGAAGCTTTCTTT,CAWSVEGNTEAFF
TRBV27,TRBJ1-5,NA,NA,TGTGCCACCGTTGATGAGCAACGAAGCAATCAGCCCCAGCATTTT,CATVDEQRSNQPQHF
TRBV5-5,TRBJ1-1,TRBD1,NA,TGTGCCAGCAGCTTGACAGGGGGCCGGACTGAAGCTTTCTTT,CASSLTGGRTEAFF
TRBV28,TRBJ1-4,NA,NA,TGTGCCAGCAGTTTTCTCGGCCTGTTTGAAACTACTTCAACTAATGAAAAACTGTTTTTT,CASSFLGLFETTSTNEKLFF